These T cell receptor beta chains were read from a single sample in a study of graft-versus-host responses after intestinal transplantation. Sequencing was performed with immunoSEQ multiplex PCR; in TCRdb, only in-frame clones are kept and a portion is missing. Here the sample spans more than 20,000 clones, approximately 92% being singletons. The sample consisted of PBMCs, taken about 250 days after intestinal transplant. These receptors originate from a human patient who received an intestinal transplant, so some T cells may come from the graft donor. CDR3s include the opening cysteine and the closing phenylalanine or tryptophan. D genes are given only for firm matches.

j_gene	v_gene	d_gene	CDR3aa	CDR3nt
TRBJ1-5	TRBV6-5	NA	CASSGYSNQPQHF	TGTGCCAGCAGTGGATATAGCAATCAGCCCCAGCATTTT
TRBJ2-3	TRBV28	TRBD2	CASAGTTTDTQYF	TGTGCCAGCGCCGGGACTACCACAGATACGCAGTATTTT
TRBJ2-2	TRBV6-4	TRBD2	CASSGLAGANTGELFF	TGTGCCAGCAGTGGGCTAGCGGGGGCGAACACCGGGGAGCTGTTTTTT
TRBJ2-3	TRBV27	TRBD2	CASRQAGGWVTDTQYF	TGTGCCAGCAGACAAGCGGGAGGCTGGGTCACAGATACGCAGTATTTT
TRBJ2-2	TRBV27	NA	CASSLAPGAGTGELFF	TGTGCCAGCAGTTTAGCCCCGGGAGCGGGCACCGGGGAGCTGTTTTTT
TRBJ1-5	TRBV5-7	NA	CASCGCRTTLRNQPQHF	TGTGCCAGCTGCGGGTGTAGGACGACTCTCCGCAATCAGCCCCAGCATTTT
TRBJ2-4	TRBV27	NA	CASSDRGERPGDIQYF	TGTGCCAGCAGCGACCGAGGTGAGCGTCCTGGGGACATTCAGTACTTC
TRBJ2-7	TRBV5-1	NA	CASSLAGAGSYEQYF	TGCGCCAGCAGCTTGGCGGGGGCGGGGTCCTACGAGCAGTACTTC
TRBJ2-7	TRBV5-1	NA	CASSYGSLEQYF	TGCGCCAGCAGCTACGGGTCCCTCGAGCAGTACTTC
TRBJ2-1	TRBV28	NA	CASTARTSYNEQFF	TGTGCCAGCACGGCGAGGACCTCCTACAATGAGCAGTTCTTC
TRBJ2-6	TRBV19	NA	CATEPDGFSGANVLTF	TGTGCCACCGAACCGGACGGATTCTCTGGGGCCAACGTCCTGACTTTC
TRBJ2-1	TRBV7-3	NA	CASSFLGSHYNEQFF	TGTGCCAGCAGCTTCCTCGGGTCTCACTACAATGAGCAGTTCTTC
TRBJ1-1	TRBV9	NA	CASSDLQGMNTEAFF	TGTGCCAGCAGCGACCTACAGGGAATGAACACTGAAGCTTTCTTT
TRBJ2-6	TRBV30	TRBD2	CAWRGGRTSGSGANVLTF	TGTGCCTGGAGGGGGGGTAGGACTAGCGGCTCTGGGGCCAACGTCCTGACTTTC
TRBJ2-3	TRBV18	TRBD1	CASSPPGTGASTDTQYF	TGTGCCAGCTCACCACCTGGGACAGGGGCTAGCACAGATACGCAGTATTTT